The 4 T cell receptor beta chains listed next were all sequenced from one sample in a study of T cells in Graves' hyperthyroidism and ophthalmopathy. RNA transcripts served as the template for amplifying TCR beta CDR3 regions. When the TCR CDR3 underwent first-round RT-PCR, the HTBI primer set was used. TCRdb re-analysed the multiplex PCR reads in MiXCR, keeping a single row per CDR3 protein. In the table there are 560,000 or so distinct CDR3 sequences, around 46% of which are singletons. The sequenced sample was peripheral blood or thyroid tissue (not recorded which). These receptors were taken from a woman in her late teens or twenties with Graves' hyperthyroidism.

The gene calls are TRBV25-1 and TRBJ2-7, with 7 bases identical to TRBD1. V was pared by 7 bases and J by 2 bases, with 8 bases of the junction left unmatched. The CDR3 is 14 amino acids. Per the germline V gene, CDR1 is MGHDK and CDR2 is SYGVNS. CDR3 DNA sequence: TGTGCCAGCACCGAAGGGGGCGGTCCCTACGAGCAGTACTTC. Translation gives CASTEGGGPYEQYF.

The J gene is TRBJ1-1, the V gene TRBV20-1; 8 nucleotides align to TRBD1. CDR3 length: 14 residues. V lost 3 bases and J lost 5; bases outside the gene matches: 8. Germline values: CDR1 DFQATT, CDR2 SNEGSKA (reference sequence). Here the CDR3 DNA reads TGCAGTGCTAGTCCCAGGGGGCGCAGAACTGAAGCTTTCTTT. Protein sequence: CSASPRGRRTEAFF.

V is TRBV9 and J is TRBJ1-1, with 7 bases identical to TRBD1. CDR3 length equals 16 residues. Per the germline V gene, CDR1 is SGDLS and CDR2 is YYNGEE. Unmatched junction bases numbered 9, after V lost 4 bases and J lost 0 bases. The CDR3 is CASSPTGALMNTEAFF. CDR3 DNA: TGTGCCAGCAGCCCCACAGGGGCCCTAATGAACACTGAAGCTTTCTTT. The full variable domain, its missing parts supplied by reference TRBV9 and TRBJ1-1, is DSGVTQTPKHLITATGQRVTLRCSPRSGDLSVYWYQQSLDQGLQFLIQYYNGEERAKGNILERFSAQQFPDLHSELNLSSLELGDSALYFCASSPTGALMNTEAFFGQGTRLTVV.

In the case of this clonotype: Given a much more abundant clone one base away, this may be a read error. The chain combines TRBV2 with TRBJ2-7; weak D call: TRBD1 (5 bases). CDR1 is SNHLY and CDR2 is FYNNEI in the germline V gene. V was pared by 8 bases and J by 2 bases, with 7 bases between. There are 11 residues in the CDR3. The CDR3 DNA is TGTGCCAGCTTGGGGCCCTACGAGCAGTACTTC. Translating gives CASLGPYEQYF.